This record covers a single TCR beta chain. Its antigen is undetermined. The sample originates from a study of graft-versus-host responses after intestinal transplantation. The CDR3 consists of 13 residues. Trimming removed 1 base from V and 5 bases from J, with 8 bases in between. CDR1 and CDR2 from the germline V gene are SSHAT and FNYEAQ (reference sequence). TCRdb's table, derived via immunoSEQ multiplex PCR, lists solely in-frame clones and lacks some. The data contain approximately 12,000 clones, about 93% of them singletons. Findings and caveats of the study: Across patients carrying graft-donor T cell macrochimerism, allografts held high graft-versus-host to host-versus-graft clonal ratios.

The source material was PBMCs, sampled 109 days after intestinal transplant. The rearrangement links TRBV7-7 to TRBJ1-1; D remains unclear. The origin of this receptor is a human patient who received an intestinal transplant, so some T cells may come from the graft donor. The CDR3 loop is CASSLDGETEAFF. Written as DNA, the CDR3 is TGTGCCAGCAGCTTAGATGGGGAAACTGAAGCTTTCTTT. Together with reference TRBV7-7 and TRBJ1-1, the CDR3 gives the full variable domain: GAGVSQSPRYKVTKRGQDVTLRCDPISSHATLYWYQQALGQGPEFLTYFNYEAQPDKSGLPSDRFSAERPEGSISTLTIQRTEQRDSAMYRCASSLDGETEAFFGQGTRLTVV.